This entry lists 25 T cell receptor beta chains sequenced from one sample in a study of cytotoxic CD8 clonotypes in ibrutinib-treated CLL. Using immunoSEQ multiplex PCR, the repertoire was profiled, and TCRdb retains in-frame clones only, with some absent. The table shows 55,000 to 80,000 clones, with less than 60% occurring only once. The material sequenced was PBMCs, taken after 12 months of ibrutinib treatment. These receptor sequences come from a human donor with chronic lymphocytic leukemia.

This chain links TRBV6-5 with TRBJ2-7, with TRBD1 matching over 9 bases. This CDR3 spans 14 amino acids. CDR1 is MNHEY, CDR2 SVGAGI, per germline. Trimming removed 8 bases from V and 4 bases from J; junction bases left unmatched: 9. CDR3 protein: CASGKGTGRYEQYF. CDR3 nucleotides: TGTGCCAGCGGGAAAGGGACAGGGCGTTACGAGCAGTACTTC.

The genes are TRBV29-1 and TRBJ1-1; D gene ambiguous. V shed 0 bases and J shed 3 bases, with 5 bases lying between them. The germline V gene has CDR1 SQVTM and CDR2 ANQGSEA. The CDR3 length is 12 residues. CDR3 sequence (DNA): TGCAGCGTTGAAGACTACGACACTGAAGCTTTCTTT. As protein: CSVEDYDTEAFF.

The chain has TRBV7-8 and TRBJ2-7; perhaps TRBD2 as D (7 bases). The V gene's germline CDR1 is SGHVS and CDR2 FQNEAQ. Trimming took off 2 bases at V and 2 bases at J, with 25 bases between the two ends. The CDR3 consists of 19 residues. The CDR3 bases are TGTGCCAGCAGCTTACTGGTCGCGGGGGCCCTCCGCTCGGCCTACGAGCAGTACGTC. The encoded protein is CASSLLVAGALRSAYEQYV.

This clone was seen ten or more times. CDR3 DNA: TGCGCCAGCAGGGACAGGTTCTACGAGCAGTACTTC. It translates to CASRDRFYEQYF. The chain joins TRBV5-1 to TRBJ2-7, with TRBD1 identical over 7 bases. The CDR3 has 12 amino acids. The germline gives CDR1 SGHRS, CDR2 YFSETQ. J lost 3 bases, V lost 5 bases, and 2 bases had no gene match.

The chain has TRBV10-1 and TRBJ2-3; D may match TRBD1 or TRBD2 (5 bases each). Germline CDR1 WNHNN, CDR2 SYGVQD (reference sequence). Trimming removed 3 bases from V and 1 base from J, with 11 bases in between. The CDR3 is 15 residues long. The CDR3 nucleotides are TGCGCCAGCAGTGAAGGACGGGGCGGCACAGATACGCAGTATTTT. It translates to CASSEGRGGTDTQYF.

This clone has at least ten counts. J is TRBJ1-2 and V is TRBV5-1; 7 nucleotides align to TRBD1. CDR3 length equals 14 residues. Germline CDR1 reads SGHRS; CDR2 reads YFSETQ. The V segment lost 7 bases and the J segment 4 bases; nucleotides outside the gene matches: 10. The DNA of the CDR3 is TGCGCCAGCGCGGGGACAGCCATTGGCTATGGCTACACCTTC. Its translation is CASAGTAIGYGYTF.

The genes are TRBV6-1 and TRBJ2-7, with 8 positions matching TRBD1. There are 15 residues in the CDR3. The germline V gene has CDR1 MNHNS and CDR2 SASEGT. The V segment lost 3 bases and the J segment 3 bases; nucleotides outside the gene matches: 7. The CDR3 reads CASSEFRGPHYEQYV. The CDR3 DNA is TGTGCCAGCAGTGAGTTCAGGGGGCCCCACTACGAGCAGTACGTC.

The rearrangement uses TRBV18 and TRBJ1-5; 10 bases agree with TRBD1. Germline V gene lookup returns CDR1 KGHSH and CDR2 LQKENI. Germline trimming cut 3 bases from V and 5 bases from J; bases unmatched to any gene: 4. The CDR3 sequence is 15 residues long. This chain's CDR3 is CASSPPTGGDQPQHF. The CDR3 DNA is TGTGCCAGCTCACCCCCGACAGGGGGCGATCAGCCCCAGCATTTT.

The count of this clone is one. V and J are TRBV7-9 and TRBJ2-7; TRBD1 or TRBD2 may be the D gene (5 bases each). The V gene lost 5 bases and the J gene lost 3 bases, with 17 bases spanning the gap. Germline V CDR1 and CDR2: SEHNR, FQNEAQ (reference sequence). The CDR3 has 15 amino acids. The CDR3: CASSPSREYIYEQYF. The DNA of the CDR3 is TGTGCCAGCAGCCCAAGCAGGGAGTATATCTACGAGCAGTACTTC.

Here the CDR3 DNA reads TGTGCCAGCAGTGGGGGTAGCGGGACGTTGTGGTTCTTC. Its translation is CASSGGSGTLWFF. The chain couples TRBV6-4 to TRBJ2-1; TRBD2 agrees at 8 bases. This CDR3 is 13 amino acids long. The V gene's germline CDR1 is MRHNA and CDR2 SNTAGT. V lost 4 bases to trimming and J lost 15 bases; unmatched junction nucleotides: 11.

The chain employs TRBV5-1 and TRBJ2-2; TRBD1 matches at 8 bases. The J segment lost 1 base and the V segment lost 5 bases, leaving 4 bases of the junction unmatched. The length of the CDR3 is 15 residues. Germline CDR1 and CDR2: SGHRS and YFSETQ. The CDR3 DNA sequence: TGCGCCAGCAGTTCCGGACAGGGGAACACCGGGGAGCTGTTTTTT. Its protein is CASSSGQGNTGELFF. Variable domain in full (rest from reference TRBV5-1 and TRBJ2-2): KAGVTQTPRYLIKTRGQQVTLSCSPISGHRSVSWYQQTPGQGLQFLFEYFSETQRNKGNFPGRFSGRQFSNSRSEMNVSTLELGDSALYLCASSSGQGNTGELFFGEGSRLTVL.

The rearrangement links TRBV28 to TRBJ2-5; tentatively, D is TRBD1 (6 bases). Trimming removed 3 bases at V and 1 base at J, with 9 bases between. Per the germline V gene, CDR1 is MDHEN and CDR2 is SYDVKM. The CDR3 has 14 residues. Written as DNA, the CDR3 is TGTGCCAGCAGTTTTTGGACAGCCCAAGAGACCCAGTACTTC. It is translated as CASSFWTAQETQYF.

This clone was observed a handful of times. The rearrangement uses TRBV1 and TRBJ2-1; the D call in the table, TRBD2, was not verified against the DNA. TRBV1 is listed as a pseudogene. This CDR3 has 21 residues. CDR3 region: CTSSQDWVWGEYLPIPNEQFF. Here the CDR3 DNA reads TGCACCAGCAGCCAAGATTGGGTTTGGGGGGAATATCTCCCAATCCCAAATGAGCAGTTCTTC.

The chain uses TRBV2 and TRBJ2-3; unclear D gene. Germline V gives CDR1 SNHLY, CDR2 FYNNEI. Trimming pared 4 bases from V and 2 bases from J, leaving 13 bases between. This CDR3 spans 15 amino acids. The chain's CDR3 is CASSVLGLLTDTQYF. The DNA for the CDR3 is TGTGCCAGCAGTGTCTTAGGGCTTCTCACAGATACGCAGTATTTT.

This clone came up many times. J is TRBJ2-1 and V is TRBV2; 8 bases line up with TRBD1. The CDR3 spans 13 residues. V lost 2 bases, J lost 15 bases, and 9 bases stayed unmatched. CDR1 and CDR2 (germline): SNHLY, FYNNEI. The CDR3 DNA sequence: TGTGCCAGCAGTGAAACCCAGGACAGGGCTATGTTCTTC. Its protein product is CASSETQDRAMFF.

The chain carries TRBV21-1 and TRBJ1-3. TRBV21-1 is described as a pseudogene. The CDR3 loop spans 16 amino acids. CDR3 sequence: CASSNKEGPYGNTIYF. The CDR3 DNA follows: TGTGCCAGCAGCAATAAGGAGGGACCTTATGGAAACACCATATATTTT.

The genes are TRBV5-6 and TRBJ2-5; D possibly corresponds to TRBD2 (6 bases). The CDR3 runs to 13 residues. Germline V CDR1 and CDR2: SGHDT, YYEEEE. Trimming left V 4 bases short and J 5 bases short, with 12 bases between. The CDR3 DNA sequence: TGTGCCAGCAGCCTTCGGAGCGGGGAGACCCAGTACTTC. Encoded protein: CASSLRSGETQYF.

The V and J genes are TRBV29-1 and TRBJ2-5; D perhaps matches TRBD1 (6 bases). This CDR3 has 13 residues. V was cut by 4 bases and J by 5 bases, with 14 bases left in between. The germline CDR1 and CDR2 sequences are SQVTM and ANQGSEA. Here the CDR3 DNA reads TGCAGCGTTGTCAAGGGGGTCGTGGAGACCCAGTACTTC. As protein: CSVVKGVVETQYF.

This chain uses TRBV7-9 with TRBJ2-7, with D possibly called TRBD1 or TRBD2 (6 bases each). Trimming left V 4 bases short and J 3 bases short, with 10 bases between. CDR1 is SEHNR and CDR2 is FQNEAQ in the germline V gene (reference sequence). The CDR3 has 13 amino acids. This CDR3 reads CASSYGGDYEQYV. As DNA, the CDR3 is TGTGCCAGCAGCTACGGGGGCGACTACGAGCAGTACGTC.

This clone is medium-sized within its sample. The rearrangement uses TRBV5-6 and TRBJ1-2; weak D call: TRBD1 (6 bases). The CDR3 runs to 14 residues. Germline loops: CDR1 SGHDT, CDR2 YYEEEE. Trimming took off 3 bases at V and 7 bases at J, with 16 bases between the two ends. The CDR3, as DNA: TGTGCCAGCAGCTGGTGGGTTCAGGGGTGTGGCTACACCTTC. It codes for CASSWWVQGCGYTF.

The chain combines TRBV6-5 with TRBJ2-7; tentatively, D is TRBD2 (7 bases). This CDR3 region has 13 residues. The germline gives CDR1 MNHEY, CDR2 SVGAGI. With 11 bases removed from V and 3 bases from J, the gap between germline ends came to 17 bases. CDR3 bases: TGTGCCTCAAGGGGGGGCGTACTCTACGAGCAGTACTTC. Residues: CASRGGVLYEQYF.

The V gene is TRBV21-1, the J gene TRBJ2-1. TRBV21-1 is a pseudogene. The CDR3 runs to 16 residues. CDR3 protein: CASTTIPGPMDNEQFF. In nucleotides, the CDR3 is TGTGCCAGCACCACGATTCCGGGGCCAATGGACAATGAGCAGTTCTTC.

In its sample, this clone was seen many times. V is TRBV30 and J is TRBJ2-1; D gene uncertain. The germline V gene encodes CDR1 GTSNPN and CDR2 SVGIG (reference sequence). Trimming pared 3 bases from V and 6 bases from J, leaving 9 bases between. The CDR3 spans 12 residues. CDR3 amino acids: CAWSAIGNEQFF. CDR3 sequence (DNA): TGTGCCTGGAGCGCAATTGGCAATGAGCAGTTCTTC.

The CDR3 loop is CAISSTPDRAPGNTIYF. CDR3 bases: TGTGCCATCAGCAGCACTCCAGACAGGGCGCCTGGAAACACCATATATTTT. This chain connects TRBV10-3 to TRBJ1-3; 7 nucleotides match TRBD1. CDR1 and CDR2 (germline): ENHRY, SYGVKD. V lost 6 bases and J lost 2; bases outside the gene matches: 13. This CDR3 spans 17 amino acids.

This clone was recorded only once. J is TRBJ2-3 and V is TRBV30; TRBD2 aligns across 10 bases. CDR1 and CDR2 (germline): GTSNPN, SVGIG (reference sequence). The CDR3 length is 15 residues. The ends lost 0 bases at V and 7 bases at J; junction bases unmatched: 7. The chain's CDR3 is CAWSVRTSGRYTQYF. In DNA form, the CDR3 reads TGTGCCTGGAGTGTAAGGACTAGCGGAAGGTATACGCAGTATTTT.